This TCR beta chain was recorded in a study of T cell responses to AZD1222 COVID-19 vaccine (dated by TCRdb to the early 2020s). The study in broad terms: TCR sequencing covered 233 trial participants: approximately 200 given two doses of AZD1222 and about 26 given two doses of MenACWY control vaccine. Trial participants were enrolled by age into 18-55, 56-69 and 70-plus year subgroups, with about 150, 28 and 57 TCR-sequenced participants respectively. Broad study findings and their caveats: After two AZD1222 doses, both the breadth and the depth of spike-specific TCRs were significantly higher than at day 0 and than in MenACWY recipients. The vaccine-associated CD4 TCRs covered the entire spike protein, and the dominant responses fell in regions 160-218 and 743-854. Reportedly, almost half of the unique spike-specific TCRs recognized epitopes lying outside the regions that are mutated in the B.1.351 and B.1.1.7 variants. The 56-69-year group was small, and its depth increase did not reach significance, likely because of low power. Conclusions about previously exposed vaccinees are limited because only 6 or 7 AZD1222 recipients were SARS-CoV-2 seropositive at baseline. No day 14 peak-response samples were available, so repertoires were characterized only after the peak T cell response. Participants were mostly white British and included more females than males, and it was suggested by the authors that clonal diversity may have been underestimated.

A word on this clone: Its target antigen remains unknown. Per-base quality was not reported, and no clone a single base away is much larger than it.

This specimen's time point label, per the study, means: about 28 days (+/-7) after the second vaccine dose. AZD1222 recipients with second doses at about 4 weeks or about 12 weeks were pooled, because spike-specific TCR depth and breadth did not differ between schedules. The vaccinee samples were drawn from two UK trials, COV001 and COV002, one of which was a single-blind randomized controlled phase 2/3 trial testing AZD1222 (ChAdOx1 nCoV-19) in healthy adults. Trial participant PBMC samples were collected at day 0 and day 28 after the second dose for TCRbeta chain sequencing. V is clipped by 6 bases and J by 6 bases, and the sequence between their germline boundaries is 14 bases long. Counted from cysteine to phenylalanine, this CDR3 has 14 amino acids. The CDR3 DNA has 42 bases and is translated from base 1. The germline V gene encodes CDR1 MNHEY and CDR2 SVGAGI. The CDR3 regions of human TCRbeta chains were subjected to immunosequencing. The study's processing was this. Repertoire TCRs were matched against a reference library of SARS-CoV-2-specific TCRs generated with the MIRA antigen-specificity platform. Breadth meant the fraction of unique TCRs that were SARS-CoV-2-associated, whereas depth meant the fraction of total T cells that were SARS-CoV-2-associated. Using the MIRA data, each spike-specific TCR was mapped to the spike region that the TCR reacts to and placed in a CD4 or CD8 class. Log10-transformed breadth and depth values were compared by one-way ANOVA with Sidak's multiple comparisons tests. TCRdb limited this immuneACCESS table to in-frame rearrangements with V and J called. A share of clones is missing; checked studies link under half to unresolved V genes, and the rest is unexplained. V and J calls and clone size are those listed in that table; D and trimming were worked out from the DNA. The sample table lists roughly 120,000 clones, roughly nine tenths of them with a count of one. The top ten constitute approximately 1.4% of the sample.

Here the chain combines TRBV6-5 and TRBJ2-2; the D gene remains uncertain. The TCR originated in an adult who received the AZD1222 COVID-19 vaccine. Here the sequenced sample was peripheral blood, taken 28 days after the second AZD1222 dose. Here the CDR3 is given as CASSFSGWAGELFF. Here is the DNA: TGTGCCAGCAGCTTCTCCGGGTGGGCCGGGGAGCTGTTTTTT.